The clone carrying this T cell receptor (beta chain) appeared many times. This entry belongs to a study of CD8+CD57+ T cells in acquired aplastic anemia. Study-wide background: Sorted CD4+ and CD8+ cells yielded around 3 ug of DNA on average.

This CDR3 is built from 14 residues. V shed 6 bases and J shed 0 bases, with 11 bases lying between them. In germline, CDR1 is MNHEY, CDR2 SVGAGI. Flow cytometry had shown expanded CD8+CD57+ cells in the patients chosen for sequencing. Severe acquired aplastic anemia affected all patients. When blood sampling took place, the patients had received no therapy. Profiling that covered TCR beta VDJ and CDR3 relied on genomic DNA as its template. MiXCR was run by TCRdb on the reads, yielding one entry per CDR3 protein. Here the sample spans 220,000 or so distinct CDR3 sequences, about 60% being singletons. The chain carries TRBV6-5 and TRBJ2-5; possible D gene TRBD1, 6 bases. Material for sequencing was sorted CD4+, CD8+, or CD8+CD57+ T cells (not recorded which) from PBMCs. This receptor was identified in a human donor with aplastic anemia. As DNA, the CDR3 is TGTGCCAGCAGCCGCGACAGGAACCAAGAGACCCAGTACTTC. Its protein is CASSRDRNQETQYF.